These 26 T cell receptor beta chains came from one sample sequenced in a study of T cell repertoires in cytomegalovirus infection. TCRdb reprocessed the reads with MiXCR, giving one entry per CDR3 protein. The sample holds about 600,000 distinct CDR3 sequences; 20% to 25% are singletons and the top ten take under 8.5%. The material sequenced was CD8+ T cells from PBMCs. The receptor source for this set is a human donor in good health (CMV status not recorded). Some clones in this sample may be carry-over from other donors' samples.

This clonotype was counted between two and nine times. The V gene is TRBV6-2 or TRBV6-3, the J gene TRBJ2-1; D unresolved. The CDR3 extends over 13 amino acids. Germline values: CDR1 MNHEY, CDR2 SVGEGT. Trimming removed 1 base from V and 9 bases from J, with 10 bases in between. DNA of the CDR3: TGTGCCAGCAGTTACTTCTTAGAAGGTGAGCAGTTCTTC. Protein sequence: CASSYFLEGEQFF.

This clonotype was seen at least ten times. The rearrangement uses TRBV7-2 and TRBJ1-6; 9 bases agree with TRBD1. The V gene end was trimmed by 5 bases and the J gene end by 7 bases; junction bases not matched to a gene: 3. This CDR3 spans 14 amino acids. Germline V gives CDR1 SGHTA, CDR2 FQGNSA. The CDR3 DNA reads TGTGCCAGCAGCAAGGGACAGGGAAATTCACCCCTCCACTTT. Its translation is CASSKGQGNSPLHF.

The chain combines TRBV6-6 with TRBJ2-6, with D perhaps TRBD2 (6 bases). CDR1 and CDR2 from the germline V gene are MNHNY and SVGAGI (reference sequence). Trimming cost V 7 bases and J 5 bases, with 21 bases left between them. This CDR3 is 17 amino acids long. The CDR3 sequence is CASNVSPAGSWANVLTF. CDR3 bases: TGTGCCAGCAATGTATCCCCGGCGGGGTCCTGGGCCAACGTCCTGACTTTC.

V and J are TRBV6-1 and TRBJ2-2, with 10 bases fitting TRBD1. This CDR3 contains 16 residues. Germline assignment: CDR1 MNHNS and CDR2 SASEGT. V shed 2 bases, J shed 8 bases, and the junction held 8 bases outside the gene matches. This CDR3 is CASSERTGGTGGELFF. CDR3 bases: TGTGCCAGCAGTGAAAGGACAGGGGGGACCGGAGGGGAGCTGTTTTTT.

This clonotype was observed a handful of times. V gene TRBV6-6 combines with J gene TRBJ2-7; no clear D. Trimming left V 8 bases short and J 2 bases short, with 10 bases between. Per the germline V gene, CDR1 is MNHNY and CDR2 is SVGAGI (reference sequence). The CDR3 sequence is 12 residues long. The CDR3 spells CASYASAYEQYF. As DNA, the CDR3 is TGTGCCAGCTATGCATCTGCCTACGAGCAGTACTTC.

CDR3 amino acids: CSARQPPGTATTGGSYNEQFF. The CDR3 DNA reads TGCAGTGCTAGGCAACCACCCGGGACAGCCACAACTGGGGGCTCCTACAATGAGCAGTTCTTC. This chain joins TRBV20-1 and TRBJ2-1; 7 bases are a match to TRBD1. The junction had 23 bases not matched to a gene; V was cut back by 3 bases and J by 0 bases. Per the germline V gene, CDR1 is DFQATT and CDR2 is SNEGSKA (reference sequence). The CDR3 is 21 residues long.

This clonotype appeared once. This chain links TRBV7-6 with TRBJ1-2, with D perhaps matching TRBD1 (6 bases). The CDR3 contains 15 residues. V shed 2 bases and J shed 4 bases, with 14 bases lying between them. From germline, CDR1 is SGHVS and CDR2 FNYEAQ. CDR3: CASSLTGQDSYGYTF. CDR3 nucleotides: TGTGCCAGCAGCTTAACGGGGCAGGACAGCTATGGCTACACCTTC.

This clonotype showed up many times. The V and J genes are TRBV4-1 and TRBJ1-1; no clear D gene. This CDR3 has 13 amino acids. V was cut by 4 bases and J by 6 bases, with 12 bases left in between. CDR1 and CDR2 from the germline V gene are MGHRA and YSYEKL. This chain's CDR3 is CASSRGLDAEAFF. The CDR3 DNA sequence: TGCGCCAGCAGCCGCGGGCTGGATGCTGAAGCTTTCTTT.

This clonotype was counted at least ten times. The chain uses TRBV29-1 and TRBJ2-2; the match to TRBD1 covers 8 bases. Losses at the gene ends were 2 bases for V and 2 bases for J; bases not matched to a gene: 4. The CDR3 is 15 amino acids. Germline V gene lookup returns CDR1 SQVTM and CDR2 ANQGSEA. CDR3 coding DNA: TGCAGCGTTGAAACCACAGGGGGTAACACCGGGGAGCTGTTTTTT. Protein sequence: CSVETTGGNTGELFF.

The rearrangement joins TRBV12-3 or TRBV12-4 to TRBJ2-7; D not certain. This CDR3 contains 15 residues. V was pared by 5 bases and J by 6 bases, with 20 bases between. CDR3 nucleotide sequence: TGTGCCAGCAGTCTCCCCCGTGAAGGGCTCCTCGAGCAGTACTTC. It yields the protein CASSLPREGLLEQYF.

This chain connects TRBV6-2 or TRBV6-3 to TRBJ2-1; 8 bases agree with TRBD2. The CDR3 has 14 amino acids. Germline V CDR1 and CDR2: MNHEY, SVGEGT. Trimming at V came to 6 bases and at J to 8 bases, leaving 9 bases not matched to a gene. Here the CDR3 DNA reads TGTGCCAGCAGCATTGCGGGGGGCCGGGATGAGCAGTTCTTC. Residues: CASSIAGGRDEQFF.

The chain employs TRBV20-1 and TRBJ2-3, with a weak D call TRBD1 (5 bases). Trimming pared 0 bases from V and 2 bases from J, leaving 15 bases between. The CDR3 is 16 amino acids. Germline CDR1 and CDR2: DFQATT and SNEGSKA (reference sequence). The CDR3 spells CSARDVPQGTTDTQYF. CDR3 DNA: TGCAGTGCTAGAGATGTCCCCCAGGGAACCACAGATACGCAGTATTTT.

For the CDR3, the DNA is TGTGCCAGCAGTCCCCGGGCAGGGGCTGAAGCTTTCTTT. This encodes CASSPRAGAEAFF. This sequence joins TRBV2 and TRBJ1-1; a weak D match, TRBD1 (6 bases). This CDR3 comprises 13 residues. Germline loops: CDR1 SNHLY, CDR2 FYNNEI. V lost 5 bases and J 6 bases, leaving 13 bases between the germline ends.

With respect to this clonotype: This could be a read error, since a much larger clone is one nucleotide away. The chain has TRBV6-5 and TRBJ2-2; 11 bases fit TRBD2. The CDR3 has 18 amino acids. Germline V CDR1 and CDR2: MNHEY, SVGAGI. The CDR3 DNA reads as TGTGCCAACAGTTACGACTCTAGCGGGGGGTTGAACACCGGGGAGCTGTTTTTT. As protein: CANSYDSSGGLNTGELFF.

The rearrangement links TRBV12-3 or TRBV12-4 to TRBJ2-1; 12 positions agree with TRBD2. Trimming cost V 4 bases and J 3 bases; bases outside gene matches: 10. There are 18 residues in the CDR3. In DNA form, the CDR3 reads TGTGCCAGCAGTTCAGAAACTTGGACTAGCGGGGACTACAATGAGCAGTTCTTC. Residues: CASSSETWTSGDYNEQFF.

The chain recombines TRBV7-9 with TRBJ1-1, with unresolved D. Germline V gives CDR1 SEHNR, CDR2 FQNEAQ (reference sequence). Trimming removed 3 bases at V and 0 bases at J, with 14 bases between. The CDR3 has 16 residues. CDR3 residues: CASSLAKTRMNTEAFF. The CDR3 bases are TGTGCCAGCAGCTTGGCCAAAACAAGGATGAACACTGAAGCTTTCTTT.

This clonotype was picked up many times. The genes are TRBV11-2 and TRBJ2-1, with D tentatively TRBD2 (6 bases). The CDR3 is 15 amino acids. Germline loops: CDR1 SGHAT, CDR2 FQNNGV. With 5 bases removed from V and 4 bases from J, the gap between germline ends came to 15 bases. CDR3 nucleotide sequence: TGTGCCAGCAGCCCTCCCGGGACTCTTTACAATGAGCAGTTCTTC. Amino acids: CASSPPGTLYNEQFF.

This clonotype was seen many times. The gene calls are TRBV6-2 or TRBV6-3 and TRBJ2-7; 9 nucleotides match TRBD1. This CDR3 has 15 amino acids. Germline CDR1 reads MNHEY; CDR2 reads SVGEGT. The J segment lost 3 bases and the V segment lost 5 bases, leaving 8 bases of the junction unmatched. Written as DNA, the CDR3 is TGTGCCAGCAGTCCCGGGACAGGGCGCCGCTACGAGCAGTACGTC. It codes for CASSPGTGRRYEQYV.

The J gene is TRBJ1-2, the V gene TRBV20-1; 9 bases are a match to TRBD1. CDR3 length: 16 amino acids. Trimming removed 0 bases from V and 4 bases from J; junction bases left unmatched: 9. In germline, CDR1 is DFQATT, CDR2 SNEGSKA (reference sequence). The CDR3 DNA follows: TGCAGTGCTAGAGATGATAGGACAGGGGACGGCTATGGCTACACCTTC. It is translated as CSARDDRTGDGYGYTF.

A note on this clonotype: A much larger clone differs by one base, so this may be a read error. This chain links TRBV7-6 with TRBJ2-5; 7 bases are a match to TRBD2. The CDR3 has 14 amino acids. CDR1 is SGHVS, CDR2 FNYEAQ, per germline. CDR3 sequence reads: CANSSRTRGETQYF. CDR3 coding DNA: TGTGCCAACAGCTCCCGGACTAGAGGGGAGACCCAGTACTTC.

Concerning this clonotype itself: The missing conserved phenylalanine or tryptophan at the end of this CDR3 makes a read error likely. The CDR3 DNA reads TGTGCCACCAGTGATTTCGACAGCAGCTATGGCTACACCCTC. This encodes CATSDFDSSYGYTL. The chain recombines TRBV24-1 with TRBJ1-2, with D perhaps TRBD1 (5 bases). This CDR3 has 14 amino acids. V was shortened by 1 base and J by 4 bases, with 9 bases between the two germline ends. The germline V gene encodes CDR1 KGHDR and CDR2 SFDVKD.

This clonotype occurred a few times. V and J are TRBV29-1 and TRBJ2-7; D may be TRBD1 (6 bases). This CDR3 contains 13 residues. V shed 7 bases and J shed 3 bases, with 16 bases lying between them. Looked up from germline, CDR1 is SQVTM and CDR2 is ANQGSEA. CDR3 amino acids: CSAVAGAGYEQYF. The CDR3 DNA is TGCAGCGCTGTTGCAGGGGCTGGCTACGAGCAGTACTTC.

This clonotype was picked up many times. The V gene is TRBV6-5, the J gene TRBJ2-2; 7 nucleotides line up with TRBD1. CDR3 size: 18 residues. V gave up 2 bases and J gave up 4 bases; unmatched junction bases: 13. CDR1 MNHEY and CDR2 SVGAGI come from the germline V gene. For the CDR3, the DNA is TGTGCCAGCAGTTACCCTAGGGACAGAAATACTTTCACCGGGGAGCTGTTTTTT. Translated: CASSYPRDRNTFTGELFF.

On this clonotype itself: A much larger clone sits a single nucleotide away, making a read error possible. The V and J genes are TRBV7-4 and TRBJ2-2; weak D call: TRBD1 (5 bases). CDR3 length equals 12 residues. Germline V CDR1 and CDR2: SGHVT, SQSDAQ. V lost 5 bases to trimming and J lost 9 bases, with 10 bases between them. The CDR3 sequence is CASSPWGRELFF. The CDR3 DNA reads as TGTGCCAGCAGCCCGTGGGGCAGGGAGCTGTTTTTT.

This chain joins TRBV6-2 or TRBV6-3 and TRBJ1-2; a weak D match, TRBD1 (6 bases). V lost 8 bases and J 1 base, leaving 14 bases between the germline ends. This CDR3 is built from 14 residues. Germline-derived CDR1 and CDR2 are MNHEY and SVGEGT. The CDR3 sequence is CASRGDTRNYGYTF. In DNA, the CDR3 is TGTGCCAGCCGAGGGGACACCCGTAACTATGGCTACACCTTC.

Notes on this clonotype: This may stem from a read error, because a much larger clone lies one nucleotide away. The chain is built from TRBV6-5 and TRBJ1-4; D remains ambiguous. This CDR3 has 14 amino acids. Germline loops: CDR1 MNHEY, CDR2 SVGAGI. With 4 bases removed from V and 4 bases from J, the gap between germline ends came to 10 bases. Here the CDR3 reads CASSCYNNNEKLFF. The CDR3 region has the DNA TGTGCCAGCAGTTGCTACAACAATAATGAAAAACTGTTTTTT.